This T cell receptor beta chain originates from a study of blood T cell repertoires in COVID-19. Produced via immunoSEQ multiplex PCR; TCRdb's table is partial and in-frame only. The data hold 40,000 to 45,000 clones, with roughly 89% observed a single time. The CDR3 is 13 residues long. The germline V and J ends were trimmed by 6 bases and 1 base, with 10 bases remaining between them. The germline gives CDR1 LGHNT, CDR2 FRNRAP. V usage is TRBV12-5 and J usage is TRBJ2-7, with a tentative D call TRBD2 (5 bases). The receptor comes from a man aged 40-49 years with COVID-19, enrolled during active disease. Input material: peripheral blood. The CDR3 nucleotides are TGTGCTAGTGGCCCTGACTATTCCTACGAGCAGTACTTC. Its protein is CASGPDYSYEQYF.